The rows below give T cell receptor beta chains drawn from one sample of a study of PD-1 blockade in mismatch repair-deficient tumors. Using immunoSEQ multiplex PCR, the repertoire was profiled, and TCRdb retains in-frame clones only, with some absent. The sample records some 120,000 clones, roughly 86% being singletons. The sequencing used peripheral blood, collected 44 weeks after starting pembrolizumab. The source is an adult with mismatch repair-deficient cancer. The CDR3 runs from the conserved cysteine through the conserved F or W. The D gene is left open where the match is weak. Clone size, where shown, is once, few, many, or a class for clones that have expanded.

TRBJ2-5 | once | TRBV11-1 | TRBD1 | TGTGCCAGCAGAGAAAGGACAGGGAAAGAGACCCAGTACTTC | CASRERTGKETQYF
TRBJ2-7 | - | TRBV11-3 | TRBD1 | TGTGCCAGCAGCTTAAACTCCGGGACAGGCGCCTACGAGCAGTACTTC | CASSLNSGTGAYEQYF
TRBJ2-1 | - | TRBV6-5 | - | TGTGCCAGCATGGTTGATCGTTTCGACAATGAGCAGTTCTTC | CASMVDRFDNEQFF
TRBJ2-1 | - | TRBV7-2 | TRBD2 | TGTGCCAGCAGCTCCGCGGGACTAGCGGGTAATGAGCAGTTCTTC | CASSSAGLAGNEQFF
TRBJ1-2 | - | TRBV5-4 | TRBD1 | TGTGCCAGCAGTACAGGGGCCCAGGGCTACACCTTC | CASSTGAQGYTF
TRBJ2-7 | - | TRBV11-3 | TRBD1 | TGTGCCAGCAGCGCCCGACAGGGCTCGGACGAGCAGTACTTC | CASSARQGSDEQYF
TRBJ1-4 | once | TRBV6-1 | TRBD1 | TGTGCCAGCAGAGACCTGGACAGGCCAAGCGGGGTGTTTTTT | CASRDLDRPSGVFF
TRBJ2-1 | - | TRBV5-6 | - | TGTGCCAGCAGCTTGGAGCTCGGCAAAGTGGCGGAGCAGTTCTTC | CASSLELGKVAEQFF
TRBJ2-5 | - | TRBV7-2 | - | TGTGCCAGCAGCTTATTTGGTGAGACCCAGTACTTC | CASSLFGETQYF
TRBJ2-1 | - | TRBV15 | TRBD2 | TGTGCCACCAGCAGAGTGAGAACCCTAGCGGGAGATCGCAATGAGCAGTTCTTC | CATSRVRTLAGDRNEQFF
TRBJ1-1 | - | TRBV6-6 | - | TGTGCCAGCAGTTACTCCCGTATCGAAGCTTTCTTT | CASSYSRIEAFF
TRBJ2-3 | - | TRBV2 | TRBD2 | TGTGCCAGCAGTGGGACTAGCGGTCTTCCAGATACGCAGTATTTT | CASSGTSGLPDTQYF
TRBJ2-7 | - | TRBV28 | - | TGTGCCACCTCCATCCTGGGTGGGGGGGGCCCTCAAAACGAGCAGTACTTC | CATSILGGGGPQNEQYF
TRBJ2-7 | - | TRBV29-1 | - | TGCAGCGTTCTCACTTCTAGTTTAGACGAGCAGTACTTC | CSVLTSSLDEQYF
TRBJ2-5 | - | TRBV5-4 | - | TGTGCCAGCAGCTCAGCCGGGGAGACCCAGTACTTC | CASSSAGETQYF
TRBJ2-3 | - | TRBV15 | - | TGTGCCACCAGCCTCTCCGGGACTCATACGCAGTATTTT | CATSLSGTHTQYF
TRBJ2-3 | - | TRBV4-3 | - | TGCGCCAGCAGCCAAGACGAGGGCGTAGATACGCAGTATTTT | CASSQDEGVDTQYF
TRBJ2-1 | - | TRBV4-2 | - | TGTGCCAGCAGCCAAACCGGGACTCGTCCCTACAATGAGCAGTTCTTC | CASSQTGTRPYNEQFF
TRBJ2-4 | - | TRBV7-2 | - | TGTGCTGGCCACAGTATTCTAGCCAAAAACATTCAGTACTTC | CAGHSILAKNIQYF
TRBJ2-2 | - | TRBV5-1 | - | TGCGCCAGCAGCTCTGGCAGCGGGTCTCGGACCGGGGAGCTGTTTTTT | CASSSGSGSRTGELFF
TRBJ1-2 | few | TRBV30 | TRBD1 | TGTGCCTGGAGTGGACAGGGGTATGGCTACACCTTC | CAWSGQGYGYTF
TRBJ2-2 | - | TRBV19 | TRBD1 | TGTGCCAGTGGACAGGGGTGGAACACCGGGGAGCTGTTTTTT | CASGQGWNTGELFF
TRBJ1-1 | - | TRBV11-2 | TRBD1 | TGTGCCAGCAGCTTAGGAGACAGGGGATGGACTGAAGCTTTCTTT | CASSLGDRGWTEAFF
TRBJ2-3 | - | TRBV7-6 | - | TGTGCCAGCAGCCCGACAGGAACTGATACGCAGTATTTT | CASSPTGTDTQYF
TRBJ2-7 | - | TRBV29-1 | - | TGCAGCGTTGAGGGAGGGGGTACCTACGAGCAGTACTTC | CSVEGGGTYEQYF
TRBJ2-1 | - | TRBV6-6 | - | TGTGCCAGCAGTTCCCCACGAAGACTATTCTTC | CASSSPRRLFF
TRBJ2-7 | - | TRBV7-9 | TRBD1 | TGTGCCAGCAGTGGGATAGGGGGCGTCCAGAGGGCCTACGAGCAGTACTTC | CASSGIGGVQRAYEQYF
TRBJ1-2 | once | TRBV4-1 | - | TGCGCCAGCAGCCCAAGGACATCTCCTAACTATGGCTACACCTTC | CASSPRTSPNYGYTF
TRBJ1-1 | - | TRBV5-4 | - | TGTGCCAGCAGCAAGGGGAACACTGAAGCTTTCTTT | CASSKGNTEAFF
TRBJ2-5 | once | TRBV29-1 | TRBD2 | TGCAGCGACCAAGGACTAGCGGGAGGCCCGCTGGACTTC | CSDQGLAGGPLDF
TRBJ1-4 | - | TRBV7-9 | TRBD1 | TGTGCCAGCAGCCCTGACAGGGAACCTGAAAAACTGTTTTTT | CASSPDREPEKLFF
TRBJ1-2 | few | TRBV15 | - | TGTGCCACCAGCAGAGTCGGGGGGGATGGCTACACCTTC | CATSRVGGDGYTF
TRBJ2-7 | once | TRBV27 | - | TGTGCCAGCAGTTTTTCGATGTCTAGCGAATTATCCTACGAGCAGTACTTC | CASSFSMSSELSYEQYF
TRBJ2-7 | - | TRBV4-3 | TRBD2 | TGCGCCAGCAGCCAAGATTCCCAGCGGGAGGGCACCTACGAGCAGTACTTC | CASSQDSQREGTYEQYF
TRBJ2-7 | - | TRBV5-4 | TRBD2 | TGTGCCAGCAGCTTTAGCGGGAGACTACCCCGCGAGCAGTACTTC | CASSFSGRLPREQYF
TRBJ2-2 | - | TRBV5-8 | - | TGTGCCAGCTCCCCGTTCTGGGGGATTTACACCGGGGAGCTGTTTTTT | CASSPFWGIYTGELFF
TRBJ2-5 | once | TRBV28 | - | TGTGCCAGCAGTGATATAGGGTCAGGACAAGAGACCCAGTACTTC | CASSDIGSGQETQYF
TRBJ1-2 | few | TRBV18 | - | TGTGCCAGCTCAGAGGGACGGGACTATGGCTACACCTTC | CASSEGRDYGYTF
TRBJ1-2 | - | TRBV2 | - | TGTGCCAGCAGTGATGGCCAGGGAAAGCGTGGCTACACCTTC | CASSDGQGKRGYTF
TRBJ2-3 | - | TRBV28 | - | TGTGCCAGCAGTTTATCGACAGACCGCACAGATACGCAGTATTTT | CASSLSTDRTDTQYF
TRBJ2-7 | - | TRBV11-2 | TRBD2 | TGTGCCAGCAGCTTACTACCGGGACTAACGTACGAGCAGTACTTC | CASSLLPGLTYEQYF
TRBJ2-1 | - | TRBV6-5 | - | TGTGCCAGCAGACTCAGGGGAGGGGGGAATGAGCAGTTCTTC | CASRLRGGGNEQFF
TRBJ2-7 | - | TRBV16 | - | TGTGCCAGCAGCCAAATGGGCCAGAGTCGGCACGAGCAGTACTTC | CASSQMGQSRHEQYF
TRBJ2-7 | few | TRBV12-5 | - | TGTGCTAGTGGTCAAACAGGGTCCTCCTACGAGCAGTACTTC | CASGQTGSSYEQYF
TRBJ2-1 | - | TRBV7-8 | TRBD2 | TGTGCCAGCAGCGAGGGACTAGCGGGAGGCTTCTTC | CASSEGLAGGFF
TRBJ1-2 | - | TRBV4-1 | - | TGCGCCAGCAGCCAGCTGGCGGATGAATATGGCTACACCTTC | CASSQLADEYGYTF
TRBJ2-4 | - | TRBV28 | TRBD2 | TGTGCCAGCATTAAGCGGGGAACCCTAGCCAAAAACATTCAGTACTTC | CASIKRGTLAKNIQYF
TRBJ2-7 | once | TRBV27 | - | TGTGCCAGCAGTACCCTCGGACAGTTTGGCGAGCAGTACTTC | CASSTLGQFGEQYF
TRBJ2-7 | - | TRBV5-1 | TRBD2 | TGCGCCAGCATAGGAGGACTAGCGGGAGACGAGCAGTACTTC | CASIGGLAGDEQYF
TRBJ1-3 | - | TRBV28 | - | TGTGCCAGCTCTTCCCCGGCGGCTGGAAACACCATATATTTT | CASSSPAAGNTIYF
TRBJ2-5 | - | TRBV30 | - | TGTGCTCAGGAGGTAGCCGGAGAGACGAAGACCCAGTACTTC | CAQEVAGETKTQYF
TRBJ2-1 | - | TRBV5-5 | - | TGTGCCAGCAGCCCGGATATGGCAGGGAACAATGAGCAGTTCTTC | CASSPDMAGNNEQFF
TRBJ2-1 | - | TRBV9 | - | TGTGCCAGCAGCGTAGGGAGCAGCGGCCGTAGTGGGCAGTTCTTC | CASSVGSSGRSGQFF
TRBJ2-7 | once | TRBV5-6 | TRBD2 | TGTGCCAGCAGCTTGGGACTAGCGGGAGTTCCCCTCCTATACGAGCAGTACTTC | CASSLGLAGVPLLYEQYF
TRBJ1-5 | - | TRBV7-2 | - | TGTGCCAGCAGCTTAGTGTGGGGGGGAGAACAGCCCCAGCATTTT | CASSLVWGGEQPQHF
TRBJ1-4 | - | TRBV15 | - | TGTGCCACCAGCGGGGAGGGGAATGAAAAACTGTTTTTT | CATSGEGNEKLFF
TRBJ2-1 | few | TRBV5-1 | - | TGCGCCAGCAGCTTGAACGGGGATGTCCGGAATGAGCAGTTCTTC | CASSLNGDVRNEQFF
TRBJ2-5 | - | TRBV13 | TRBD1 | TGTGCCAGCAGCCCGGGACAGATTAAAGAGACCCAGTACTTC | CASSPGQIKETQYF